The T cell receptor (beta chain) described here comes from a study of blood T cell repertoires in COVID-19. CDR1 and CDR2 from the germline V gene are LGHNA and YSLEER. V was shortened by 0 bases and J by 2 bases, with 10 bases between the two germline ends. The CDR3 has 15 residues. Generated by immunoSEQ multiplex PCR, the TCRdb table keeps only in-frame clones and is missing some. The sample yields 130,000 or so clones, about 80% seen once. The sample was PBMCs or T cells enriched from blood (not recorded which). The chain combines TRBV4-3 with TRBJ1-2; a weak D match, TRBD1 (5 bases). The sequence was obtained from a man between 50 and 59 years old who had recovered from COVID-19. The CDR3 sequence is CASSQDGKGNYGYTF. The CDR3, as DNA: TGCGCCAGCAGCCAAGACGGTAAGGGGAACTATGGCTACACCTTC.